The sequence of this T cell receptor (beta chain) was determined in a study of blood T cell repertoires in COVID-19. Study as a whole: Specimens from acute and convalescent COVID-19 originated in the United States, Italy and Spain. From T cells, B-cell-depleted T cells, or PBMCs came the material, which was cDNA or gDNA.

After removal of 3 bases from V and 3 bases from J, the junction contained 10 bases not matched to a gene. The CDR3 covers 16 residues. The V gene's germline CDR1 is KGHSH and CDR2 LQKENI. This clone was observed once. In the authors' methods: Reference gene primer amplification gave nucleated cell count estimates. The table came from immunoSEQ multiplex PCR; TCRdb's copy has only in-frame clones and leaves some out. Clone size and V and J calls were adopted from that table, with D and trimming inferred from the DNA. The table shows 35,000 or so clones, with approximately 80% occurring only once. The receptor was isolated from a human donor in a cohort sampled during active or convalescent COVID-19. The donor label of this sample is uncertain. Sequencing was carried out using peripheral blood. V gene TRBV18 combines with J gene TRBJ1-2, with TRBD1 matching over 7 bases. The CDR3 DNA reads as TGTGCCAGCTCACCCGGGACAGCCGGAGCCTACTATGGCTACACCTTC. Translated: CASSPGTAGAYYGYTF.